This T cell receptor (beta chain) was recovered during a study of regulatory T cells in long-lasting Graves disease. Combining iRepertoire HTBI primers with Arm-PCR of CDR3 regions, the authors built TCR beta libraries. TCRdb ran MiXCR on the multiplex PCR reads and lists one entry per CDR3 protein. The sample carries around 320,000 distinct CDR3 sequences, 16% recorded once. Time point here: newly diagnosed GD, antithyroid drugs for less than 3 months. Extracted RNA from PBMCs served as the source of the TCR library. This clonotype showed up many times. Germline loops: CDR1 SGHRS, CDR2 YFSETQ. Trimming removed 0 bases at V and 2 bases at J, with 8 bases between. CDR3 length equals 15 residues. These data also formed part of another study, on T cells in Graves' hyperthyroidism and ophthalmopathy. That report notes: Patients counted as stable if ophthalmopathy did not develop within 18 months. HTBI primers were employed in a first-round RT-PCR of the TCR CDR3. Ophthalmopathy was separated from stable hyperthyroidism by a 13 V-J model.

The receptor comes from a middle-aged man with Graves disease. The sample consisted of peripheral blood mononuclear cells (PBMCs), taken at new diagnosis, from a patient treated with antithyroid drugs. The chain has TRBV5-1 and TRBJ2-2, with D perhaps TRBD1 (6 bases). The CDR3 spells CASSLDRVNTGELFF. The CDR3 DNA reads TGCGCCAGCAGCTTGGACAGGGTAAACACCGGGGAGCTGTTTTTT.